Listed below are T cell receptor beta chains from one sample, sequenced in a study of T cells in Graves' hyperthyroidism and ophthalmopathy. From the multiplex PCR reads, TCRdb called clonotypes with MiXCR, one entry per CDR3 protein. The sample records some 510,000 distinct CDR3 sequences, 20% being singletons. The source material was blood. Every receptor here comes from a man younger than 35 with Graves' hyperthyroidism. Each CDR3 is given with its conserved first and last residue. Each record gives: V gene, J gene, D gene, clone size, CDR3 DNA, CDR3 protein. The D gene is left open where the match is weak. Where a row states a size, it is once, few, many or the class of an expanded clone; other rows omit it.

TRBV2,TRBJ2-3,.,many,TGTGCCAGCATTCCCCTAACCACAGATACGCAGTATTTT,CASIPLTTDTQYF
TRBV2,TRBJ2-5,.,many,TGTGCCAGCAGTACAGGGTCAGAGACCCAGTACTTC,CASSTGSETQYF
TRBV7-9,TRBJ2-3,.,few,TGTGCCAGCAGCTTAGTGCCTAGCGGCACAGATACGCAGTATTTT,CASSLVPSGTDTQYF
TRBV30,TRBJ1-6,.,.,TGTGCCTGGGGGGGGCCCGCACCCCTCCACTTT,CAWGGPAPLHF
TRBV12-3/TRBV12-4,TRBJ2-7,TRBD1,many,TGTGCCAGCACCCAGACAGGGGTTTACGAGCAGTACTTC,CASTQTGVYEQYF
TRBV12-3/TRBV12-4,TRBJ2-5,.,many,TGTGCCAGCAGATCCCGGCCGGGAGAGACCCAGTACTTC,CASRSRPGETQYF
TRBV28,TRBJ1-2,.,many,TGTGCCAGCAGTCTTGGGGCTTCGGGGGGACGTGGCTACACCTTC,CASSLGASGGRGYTF
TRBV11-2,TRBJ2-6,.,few,TGTGCCAGCAGCCGCGCGCGGGCAGCCATCTCTGGGGCCAACGTCCTGACTTTC,CASSRARAAISGANVLTF
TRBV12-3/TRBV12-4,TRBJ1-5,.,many,TGTGCCAGCAGTTTACGAGGTCCAGGGGCCCAGCATTTT,CASSLRGPGAQHF
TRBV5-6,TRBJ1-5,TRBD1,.,TGTGCCAGCAGCTTGGCGGGACAGGGTTCGAAAGCCCAGCATTTT,CASSLAGQGSKAQHF
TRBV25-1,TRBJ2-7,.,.,TGTGCCAGCAGTGAATCCCTCGGGCAGTACTTC,CASSESLGQYF
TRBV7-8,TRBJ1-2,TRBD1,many,TGTGCCAGCAGCTTAATCAGGGGGCAAAGCGACTATGGCTACACCTTC,CASSLIRGQSDYGYTF
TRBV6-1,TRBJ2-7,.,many,TGTGCCAGCAGTGTCCTCCGACCGGGACACCCCTACGAGCAGTACTTC,CASSVLRPGHPYEQYF
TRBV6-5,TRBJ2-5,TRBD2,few,TGTGCCAGCAGTTACTCGATAGCGGGGTCGGGAGAGACCCAGTACTTC,CASSYSIAGSGETQYF
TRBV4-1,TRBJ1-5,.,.,TGCGCCAGCAGCCAGGTACTTAATCAGCCCCAGCATTTT,CASSQVLNQPQHF
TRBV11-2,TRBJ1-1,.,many,TGTGCCAGCAGCCCCAGCGGGAACACTGAAGCTTTCTTT,CASSPSGNTEAFF
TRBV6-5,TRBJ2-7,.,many,TGTGCCAGCAGTTACGGATCTCCGCTTCATGCCTACGAGCAGTACTTC,CASSYGSPLHAYEQYF
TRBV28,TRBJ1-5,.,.,TGTGCCAGCAGTCCCCCCCCGGGCAGCAATCAGCCCCAGCATTTT,CASSPPPGSNQPQHF
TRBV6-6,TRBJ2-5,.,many,TGTGCCAGCAGTTACGAAGAGACCCAGTACTTC,CASSYEETQYF
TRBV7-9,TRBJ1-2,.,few,TGTGCCAGCACCCCGGGCGGGGGCTACACCTTC,CASTPGGGYTF
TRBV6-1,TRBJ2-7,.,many,TGTGCCAGCAGTGAATTGAAAGGAAACCCCTACGAGCAGTACTTC,CASSELKGNPYEQYF
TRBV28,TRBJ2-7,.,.,TGTGCCAGCAGCCGTTATGACAGGAGCTCCTACGAGCAGTACTTC,CASSRYDRSSYEQYF
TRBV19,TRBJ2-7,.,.,TGTGCCAGTAGTTGGAGGGACCCGCCTGGCGAGCAGTACTTC,CASSWRDPPGEQYF
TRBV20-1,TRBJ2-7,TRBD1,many,TGCAGTGTCTCGACAGGGACATCCTACGAGCAGTACTTC,CSVSTGTSYEQYF
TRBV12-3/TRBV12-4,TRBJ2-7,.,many,TGTGCCAGCAGTCGTTCGGGCGAGCAGTACTTC,CASSRSGEQYF
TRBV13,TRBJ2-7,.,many,TGTGCCAGCAGCCAGTGGGGCGGGGGCGGCTACGAGCAGTACTTC,CASSQWGGGGYEQYF
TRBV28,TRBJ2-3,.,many,TGTGCCACCAACGACGACAGAGTCCCTACAGATACGCAGTATTTT,CATNDDRVPTDTQYF
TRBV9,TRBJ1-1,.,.,TGTGCCAGCAGCCCTTCCGGGGCGGCAGGCACTGAAGCTTTCTTT,CASSPSGAAGTEAFF
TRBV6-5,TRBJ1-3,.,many,TGTGCCAGCAGTTACGCAGGGGATTCTGGAAACACCATATATTTT,CASSYAGDSGNTIYF
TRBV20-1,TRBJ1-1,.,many,TGCAGTGCTAGAGCCCCCATGACAATAACGGGGACTGAAGCTTTCTTT,CSARAPMTITGTEAFF
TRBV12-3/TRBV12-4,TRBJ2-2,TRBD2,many,TGTGCCAGCACCACCGGGACTAGCGGGAGGACCGGGGAGCTGTTTTTT,CASTTGTSGRTGELFF
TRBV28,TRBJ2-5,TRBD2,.,TGTGCCAGCAGTGCACTAGGACTAGCGGGACAAGAGACCCAGTACTTC,CASSALGLAGQETQYF
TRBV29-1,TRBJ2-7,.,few,TGCAGCGTTGAAGACAACTCCTACGAGCAGTACTTC,CSVEDNSYEQYF
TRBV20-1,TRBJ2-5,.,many,TGCAGTGCTAAAGCCCCCCCCGGGACCCAGTACTTC,CSAKAPPGTQYF
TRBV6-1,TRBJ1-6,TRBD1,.,TGTGCCAGCAGCCGGGGACAGGGAAGTCATAATTCACCCCTCCACTTT,CASSRGQGSHNSPLHF
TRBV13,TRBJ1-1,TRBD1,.,TGTGCCAGCAGCCTCAGGGGGTTCGGGGTTAAAGGAGCTTTCTTT,CASSLRGFGVKGAFF
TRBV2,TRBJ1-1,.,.,TGTGCCAGCAGTCCTCTTACAGGGTTATGGAGCACTGAAGCTTTCTTT,CASSPLTGLWSTEAFF
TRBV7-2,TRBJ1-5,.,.,TGTGTCAGCAGCTTAGGACACCGGCAGCCCCAGCATTTT,CVSSLGHRQPQHF
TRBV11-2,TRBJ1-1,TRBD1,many,TGTGCCAGCAGCTTCACAGGGGGCATGAACACTGAAGCTTTCTTT,CASSFTGGMNTEAFF
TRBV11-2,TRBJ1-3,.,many,TGTGCCAGCAGCCTGACGGGGGGTGGTCTATCTGGAAACACCATATATTTT,CASSLTGGGLSGNTIYF
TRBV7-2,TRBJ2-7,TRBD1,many,TGTGCCAGCAGCTTATTTGGGGACAGGGTTATGGAGCAGTACTTC,CASSLFGDRVMEQYF
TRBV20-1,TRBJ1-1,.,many,TGCAGTGCTAGTGAGGCGGATGAAGCTTTCTTT,CSASEADEAFF
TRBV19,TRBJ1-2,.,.,TGTGCCAGTAGTATAGCCCCGGACAGCTATGGCTACACCTTC,CASSIAPDSYGYTF
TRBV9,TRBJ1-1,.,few,TGTGCCAGCAGCGTAGGGGGCCCGGGCGCTGAAGCTTTCTTT,CASSVGGPGAEAFF
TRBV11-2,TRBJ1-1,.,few,TGTGCCAGCAGTCGCTTAAGGGGCCCGGACACTGAAGCTTTCTTT,CASSRLRGPDTEAFF
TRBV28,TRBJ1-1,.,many,TGTGCCAGCAGGCTTACGAGGGAAATAGACACTGAAGCTTTCTTT,CASRLTREIDTEAFF
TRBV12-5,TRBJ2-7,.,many,TGTGCTAGTCGTTCGGGACATAAGGACGAGCAGTACTTC,CASRSGHKDEQYF
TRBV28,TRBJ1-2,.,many,TGTGCCAGCAGCCGGATTAACTATGGCTACACCTTC,CASSRINYGYTF
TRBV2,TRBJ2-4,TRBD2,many,TGTGCCAGCAGTCCCACTAGCGGGGGGCCCAAAAACATTCAGTACTTC,CASSPTSGGPKNIQYF
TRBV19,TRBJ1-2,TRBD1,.,TGTGCCAGTAGTGCACAGGGGGCGCGGTATGGCTGCACCTTC,CASSAQGARYGCTF
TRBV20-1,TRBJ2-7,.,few,TGCAGTGCTAGCACAGGGTACGAGCAGTACTTC,CSASTGYEQYF
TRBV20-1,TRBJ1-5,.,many,TGCAGTGCTAGAGACCCTATAGGCGGTCAGCCCCAGCATTTT,CSARDPIGGQPQHF
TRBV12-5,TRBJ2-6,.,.,TGTGCTAGTGGTTCAGGGCACTCTGGGGCCAACGTCCTGACTTTC,CASGSGHSGANVLTF
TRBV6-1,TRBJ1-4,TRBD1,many,TGTGCCAGCAGTCGTACAGGGGCAACTAATGAAAAACTGTTTTTT,CASSRTGATNEKLFF
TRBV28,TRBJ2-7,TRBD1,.,TGTGCCAGCAAAAGCGTACAGGGGGCTCGAGAGCAGTACTTC,CASKSVQGAREQYF
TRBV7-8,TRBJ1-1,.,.,TGTGCCACCGGACAAAAGAACACTGAAGCTTTCTTT,CATGQKNTEAFF
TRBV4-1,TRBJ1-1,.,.,TGCGCCAGCAGCCAAAAGGGTCTTTACACTGAAGCTTTCTTT,CASSQKGLYTEAFF
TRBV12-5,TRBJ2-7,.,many,TGTGCTAGTGGTATAGCCCCAACTTACGAGCAGTACTTC,CASGIAPTYEQYF
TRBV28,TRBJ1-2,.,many,TGTGCCAGCAGTTTAGCGCGCATTGATGGCTACACCTTC,CASSLARIDGYTF
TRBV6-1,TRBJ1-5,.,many,TGTGCCAGCGGCCAGGACCGCAATCAGCCCCAGCATTTT,CASGQDRNQPQHF